This TCR beta chain was identified in a study of cytomegalovirus exposure and HLA in healthy donors. Study results and caveats: It is likely that the observed cluster of highly shared sequence variants was a sequencing artifact. In a later analysis, TCR beta V- and J-gene trimming showed a link to a missense DCLRE1C variant. Among donors in an Asian-associated ancestry cluster, a later analysis reportedly found fewer N-insertions than the roughly 700-donor mean.

The PCR used 60 Vbeta and 13 Jbeta primers. Here immunoSEQ multiplex PCR was the method, and the copy in TCRdb shows in-frame clones only, minus some. Here the sample spans over 130,000 clones, approximately 78% being singletons. CDR3 length: 16 residues. Germline V CDR1 and CDR2: MNHEY, SMNVEV (reference sequence). The V gene end was trimmed by 5 bases and the J gene end by 2 bases; junction bases not matched to a gene: 10. A remark on this clone: The target antigen is unknown.

The sequence was collected from a woman aged 40 to 50 in good health and CMV-seropositive. The chain recombines TRBV27 with TRBJ2-7; 9 nucleotides line up with TRBD1. Sequencing was carried out using PBMCs. The CDR3 DNA is TGTGCCAGCAGTGGACCCGGCACAGGGGGCCCCTACGAGCAGTACTTC. It encodes CASSGPGTGGPYEQYF.